This TCR beta chain is drawn from a study of blood T cell repertoires in COVID-19. On the study more broadly: Samples came from the United States, Italy and Spain, spanning acute and convalescent COVID-19. PBMCs, B-cell-depleted T cells, or T cells were the source of the cDNA or gDNA that made up the material.

This clone was counted only a few times. Clones were read by immunoSEQ multiplex PCR, and TCRdb kept only the in-frame ones, dropping some. The table records roughly 190,000 clones, around 83% of them present only once. CDR1 is MDHEN and CDR2 is SYDVKM in the germline V gene. The CDR3 totals 14 residues. Trimming removed 8 bases at V and 6 bases at J, with 18 bases between. The sample consisted of peripheral blood. The sequence was obtained from a man aged 50-60 years with active or convalescent COVID-19. The rearrangement links TRBV28 to TRBJ2-3; D gene unclear. CDR3: CASWATSTRDTQYF. The CDR3 nucleotides read TGTGCCAGCTGGGCGACATCCACCAGGGATACGCAGTATTTT.